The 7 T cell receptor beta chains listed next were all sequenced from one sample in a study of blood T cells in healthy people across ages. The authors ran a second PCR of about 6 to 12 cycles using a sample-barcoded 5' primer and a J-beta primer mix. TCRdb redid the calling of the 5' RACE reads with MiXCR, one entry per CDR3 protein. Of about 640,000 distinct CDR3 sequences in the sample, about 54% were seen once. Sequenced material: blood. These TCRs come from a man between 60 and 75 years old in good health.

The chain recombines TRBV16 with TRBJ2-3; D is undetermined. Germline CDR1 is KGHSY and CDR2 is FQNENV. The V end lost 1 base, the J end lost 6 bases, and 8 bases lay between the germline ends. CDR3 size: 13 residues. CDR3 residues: CASSQLSRDTQYF. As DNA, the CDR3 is TGTGCCAGCAGCCAATTGAGTAGGGATACGCAGTATTTT.

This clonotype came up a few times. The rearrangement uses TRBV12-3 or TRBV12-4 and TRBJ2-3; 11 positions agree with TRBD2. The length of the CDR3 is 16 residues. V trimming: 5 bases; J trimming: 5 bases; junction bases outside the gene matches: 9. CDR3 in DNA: TGTGCCAGCAGTGTGACTAGCGGGGTGATCGGAGATACGCAGTATTTT. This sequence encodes CASSVTSGVIGDTQYF.

For the CDR3, the DNA is TGTGCCAGCAGCAAAGAGGCGGACATTCGCTGCTACGAGCAGTACTTC. Amino acids: CASSKEADIRCYEQYF. The V and J genes are TRBV21-1 and TRBJ2-5; the table gives TRBD1 as D, unverified against the DNA. The DNA end lines up better with TRBJ2-7; the J call may be wrong. TRBV21-1 is listed as a pseudogene. The CDR3 has 16 amino acids.

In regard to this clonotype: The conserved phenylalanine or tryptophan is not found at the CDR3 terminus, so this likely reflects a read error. The CDR3 nucleotides are TGTGCCAGCAGTTTTAGGGTGGGAGGAGATATGCAGTATTCT. Its protein is CASSFRVGGDMQYS. The V and J genes are TRBV12-3 or TRBV12-4 and TRBJ2-3, with TRBD2 as a possible D gene (6 bases). This CDR3 region has 14 residues.

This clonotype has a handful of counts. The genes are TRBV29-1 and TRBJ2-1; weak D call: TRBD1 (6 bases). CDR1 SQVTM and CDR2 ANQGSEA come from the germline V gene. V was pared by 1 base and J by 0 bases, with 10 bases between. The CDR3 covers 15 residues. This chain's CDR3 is CSVEGGQSSYNEQFF. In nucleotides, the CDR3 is TGCAGCGTTGAAGGGGGACAAAGCTCCTACAATGAGCAGTTCTTC.

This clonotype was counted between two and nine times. CDR3 region: CASSLAGGEYGYEQYF. The CDR3 nucleotides are TGTGCCAGCAGTTTGGCCGGGGGGGAGTACGGCTACGAGCAGTACTTC. This rearrangement joins TRBV12-3 or TRBV12-4 to TRBJ2-5; TRBD2 agrees at 8 bases. The J call may not be correct, given that the DNA end is closer to TRBJ2-7. CDR3 length equals 16 residues.

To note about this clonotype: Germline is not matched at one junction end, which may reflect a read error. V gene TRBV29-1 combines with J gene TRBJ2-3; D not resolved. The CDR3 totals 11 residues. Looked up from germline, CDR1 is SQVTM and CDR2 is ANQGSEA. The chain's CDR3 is CSVAASDAQYF. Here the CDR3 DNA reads TGCAGCGTTGCCGCCTCAGATGCGCAGTATTTT.